These 23 T cell receptor beta chains were sequenced from one sample in a study of T cell responses to AZD1222 COVID-19 vaccine. TCRdb keeps only in-frame clones here, not all; method: immunoSEQ multiplex PCR. The sample lists about 44,000 clones; nearly 85% were seen once. Material: peripheral blood, obtained on day 0 of AZD1222 vaccination. Source of these receptors: an adult in good health.

The rearrangement uses TRBV9 and TRBJ2-7; 9 nucleotides agree with TRBD1. Germline CDR1 is SGDLS and CDR2 is YYNGEE. V was clipped by 4 bases and J by 5 bases; unmatched bases: 4. The CDR3 has 13 amino acids. Here the CDR3 DNA reads TGTGCCAGCAGCCGGGACAGGGTTAACGAGCAGTACTTC. This codes for CASSRDRVNEQYF. The variable domain in full, with the rest retrieved from reference TRBV9 and TRBJ2-7, is DSGVTQTPKHLITATGQRVTLRCSPRSGDLSVYWYQQSLDQGLQFLIQYYNGEERAKGNILERFSAQQFPDLHSELNLSSLELGDSALYFCASSRDRVNEQYFGPGTRLTVT.

The chain recombines TRBV3-1 (or the pseudogene TRBV3-2) with TRBJ1-3; no definite D call. Trimming pared 1 base from V and 0 bases from J, leaving 10 bases between. CDR3 length equals 16 residues. Germline values: CDR1 LGHDT, CDR2 YNNKEL (reference sequence). The CDR3 reads CASSQVVTSSGNTIYF. CDR3 nucleotide sequence: TGTGCCAGCAGCCAAGTGGTCACGAGCTCTGGAAACACCATATATTTT.

The chain couples TRBV15 to TRBJ1-4; 9 positions agree with TRBD1. Germline CDR1 LNHNV, CDR2 YYDKDF (reference sequence). The CDR3 is made up of 19 amino acids. The junction had 8 bases not matched to a gene; V was cut back by 0 bases and J by 0 bases. CDR3 region: CATSRDFPGQGATNEKLFF. DNA of the CDR3: TGTGCCACCAGCAGAGATTTTCCGGGACAGGGTGCAACTAATGAAAAACTGTTTTTT.

The V and J genes are TRBV10-3 and TRBJ2-7; 14 bases fit TRBD2. CDR3 length: 15 residues. V lost 10 bases, J lost 4 bases, and 9 bases stayed unmatched. Germline V CDR1 and CDR2: ENHRY, SYGVKD. CDR3 residues: CATDHGTSGRYEQYF. The CDR3 region has the DNA TGTGCCACCGACCATGGGACTAGCGGGAGATACGAGCAGTACTTC.

This chain connects TRBV12-3 or TRBV12-4 to TRBJ2-2; D gene ambiguous. V was pared by 5 bases and J by 7 bases, with 11 bases between. The CDR3 extends over 13 amino acids. The CDR3 DNA is TGTGCCAGCAGTCCCGGACCGGGCGGGGAGCTGTTTTTT. This codes for CASSPGPGGELFF.

This clone was detected once. This chain connects TRBV19 to TRBJ2-2; D is uncertain. The CDR3 extends over 13 amino acids. The germline gives CDR1 LNHDA, CDR2 SQIVND (reference sequence). V lost 0 bases and J 4 bases, leaving 3 bases between the germline ends. The CDR3 DNA is TGTGCCAGTAGTATAGATCCCACCGGGGAGCTGTTTTTT. Amino acid sequence: CASSIDPTGELFF.

The chain recombines TRBV7-9 with TRBJ2-2; possible D gene TRBD2, 6 bases. The CDR3 consists of 15 residues. The V gene lost 3 bases and the J gene lost 3 bases, with 11 bases spanning the gap. In germline, CDR1 is SEHNR, CDR2 FQNEAQ (reference sequence). The CDR3 spells CASSFGGVDTGELFF. The CDR3 DNA reads as TGTGCCAGCAGCTTCGGAGGGGTCGACACCGGGGAGCTGTTTTTT. Full variable domain (remainder filled in from reference TRBV7-9 and TRBJ2-2): DTGVSQNPRHKITKRGQNVTFRCDPISEHNRLYWYRQTLGQGPEFLTYFQNEAQLEKSRLLSDRFSAERPKGSFSTLEIQRTEQGDSAMYLCASSFGGVDTGELFFGEGSRLTVL.

The chain links TRBV7-8 to TRBJ2-3; D is uncertain. The CDR3 has 13 amino acids. V was shortened by 5 bases and J by 1 base, with 7 bases between the two germline ends. Per the germline V gene, CDR1 is SGHVS and CDR2 is FQNEAQ. The CDR3 nucleotides are TGTGCCAGCAGCCCAGGAGGCACAGATACGCAGTATTTT. Its translation is CASSPGGTDTQYF. The whole variable domain, filled in from reference TRBV7-8 and TRBJ2-3, reads GAGVSQSPRYKVAKRGQDVALRCDPISGHVSLFWYQQALGQGPEFLTYFQNEAQLDKSGLPSDRFFAERPEGSVSTLKIQRTQQEDSAVYLCASSPGGTDTQYFGPGTRLTVL.

This chain uses TRBV7-8 with TRBJ2-5; TRBD1 matches at 7 bases. There are 14 residues in the CDR3. V lost 5 bases and J lost 3; bases outside the gene matches: 6. Looked up from germline, CDR1 is SGHVS and CDR2 is FQNEAQ. Here the CDR3 reads CASSRGQSKETQYF. CDR3 bases: TGTGCCAGCAGCCGGGGACAGTCCAAAGAGACCCAGTACTTC.

The DNA of the CDR3 is TGTGCCAGTACCATGGGGCAGGGCTATAATTCACCCCTCCACTTT. Residues: CASTMGQGYNSPLHF. The chain is built from TRBV19 and TRBJ1-6, with a tentative D call TRBD1 (5 bases). This CDR3 is 15 amino acids long. CDR1 is LNHDA, CDR2 SQIVND, per germline (reference sequence). Trimming pared 7 bases from V and 3 bases from J, leaving 13 bases between.

This clone showed up just once. The chain employs TRBV7-2 and TRBJ2-5, with unresolved D. Trimming took 0 bases from V and 4 from J, leaving 3 bases between them. The CDR3 covers 12 residues. Germline V gene data show CDR1 as SGHTA and CDR2 as FQGNSA. In DNA form, the CDR3 reads TGTGCCAGCAGCTTAGCGCGAGAGACCCAGTACTTC. It specifies CASSLARETQYF.

The J gene is TRBJ1-2, the V gene TRBV10-3; maybe TRBD1 (6 bases). V was cut by 3 bases and J by 6 bases, with 11 bases left in between. This CDR3 has 13 residues. Germline V gene sequence: CDR1 ENHRY, CDR2 SYGVKD. The CDR3 sequence: CAISEQGGNGYTF. DNA for the CDR3: TGTGCCATCAGTGAACAGGGTGGGAATGGCTACACCTTC.

The chain employs TRBV7-8 and TRBJ1-2, with unresolved D. CDR1 and CDR2 from the germline V gene are SGHVS and FQNEAQ. Trimming shortened V by 5 bases and J by 5 bases, and 9 bases separated the two germline ends. The CDR3 is 12 amino acids. The CDR3 is CASSPSLYGYTF. DNA for the CDR3: TGTGCCAGCAGCCCCAGTCTGTATGGCTACACCTTC.

The chain couples TRBV6-5 to TRBJ1-1; D uncertain. The germline V gene encodes CDR1 MNHEY and CDR2 SVGAGI. The CDR3 is made up of 14 amino acids. V was pared by 4 bases and J by 5 bases, with 14 bases between. CDR3 loop: CASSLLPAVTEAFF. CDR3 DNA: TGTGCCAGCAGTTTACTGCCTGCGGTTACTGAAGCTTTCTTT.

V is TRBV11-2 and J is TRBJ2-1; 7 bases agree with TRBD2. This CDR3 has 13 amino acids. Trimming cost V 5 bases and J 7 bases; bases outside gene matches: 5. Germline CDR1 and CDR2: SGHAT and FQNNGV. The DNA for the CDR3 is TGTGCCAGCAGCCCCGTGGGGGGGAATGAGCAGTTCTTC. It encodes CASSPVGGNEQFF.

The gene calls are TRBV2 and TRBJ1-1; tentatively, D is TRBD1 (5 bases). The CDR3 loop spans 18 amino acids. V lost 3 bases, J lost 0 bases, and 20 bases lay in between. The germline gives CDR1 SNHLY, CDR2 FYNNEI. The CDR3 DNA follows: TGTGCCAGCAGTGACCCTGTGCAGGCCAGGGCTATGAACACTGAAGCTTTCTTT. Translated, it gives CASSDPVQARAMNTEAFF.

This chain links TRBV29-1 with TRBJ1-2; a weak D match, TRBD1 (5 bases). This CDR3 region has 13 residues. Germline V gene sequence: CDR1 SQVTM, CDR2 ANQGSEA. Deletions cut 3 bases from V and 3 bases from J, with 11 bases between. The chain's CDR3 is CSVDEGLDYGYTF. The CDR3 bases are TGCAGCGTTGACGAGGGACTTGACTATGGCTACACCTTC. Supplemented by reference TRBV29-1 and TRBJ1-2, the full variable domain reads SAVISQKPSRDICQRGTSLTIQCQVDSQVTMMFWYRQQPGQSLTLIATANQGSEATYESGFVIDKFPISRPNLTFSTLTVSNMSPEDSSIYLCSVDEGLDYGYTFGSGTRLTVV.

This clone was seen just once. This chain joins TRBV3-1 (or the pseudogene TRBV3-2) and TRBJ2-5; D tentatively reads TRBD1 or TRBD2 (6 bases each). This CDR3 has 14 residues. Trimming took 1 base from V and 5 from J, leaving 11 bases between them. The germline V gene has CDR1 LGHDT and CDR2 YNNKEL (reference sequence). The CDR3 spells CASSQGGGGETQYF. The CDR3 region has the DNA TGTGCCAGCAGCCAAGGAGGGGGAGGCGAGACCCAGTACTTC.

The chain joins TRBV2 to TRBJ2-7, with TRBD1 identical over 7 bases. This CDR3 region has 14 residues. Losses at the gene ends were 4 bases for V and 4 bases for J; bases not matched to a gene: 7. Per germline, CDR1 SNHLY and CDR2 FYNNEI. The CDR3 is CASSGQGNVYEQYF. The CDR3 nucleotides read TGTGCCAGCAGTGGACAGGGCAACGTGTACGAGCAGTACTTC. Drawing the rest from reference TRBV2 and TRBJ2-7, the complete variable domain is EPEVTQTPSHQVTQMGQEVILRCVPISNHLYFYWYRQILGQKVEFLVSFYNNEISEKSEIFDDQFSVERPDGSNFTLKIRSTKLEDSAMYFCASSGQGNVYEQYFGPGTRLTVT.

The chain joins TRBV7-2 to TRBJ2-1, with a tentative D call TRBD2 (5 bases). This CDR3 contains 13 residues. In germline, CDR1 is SGHTA, CDR2 FQGNSA. Trimming removed 8 bases from V and 0 bases from J, with 8 bases in between. In nucleotides, the CDR3 is TGTGCCAGCCGACGGGGCTCCTACAATGAGCAGTTCTTC. Amino acid sequence: CASRRGSYNEQFF.

V usage is TRBV29-1 and J usage is TRBJ2-7, with 9 bases aligning to TRBD1. CDR3 length equals 15 residues. CDR1 and CDR2 (germline): SQVTM, ANQGSEA. The V segment lost 3 bases and the J segment 2 bases; nucleotides outside the gene matches: 8. CDR3 region: CSVESGTGNTYEQYF. The CDR3 DNA reads as TGCAGCGTTGAGAGTGGGACAGGGAATACCTACGAGCAGTACTTC.

J is TRBJ2-7 and V is TRBV2; TRBD1 is a possible D gene (5 bases). V lost 5 bases, J lost 2 bases, and 10 bases lay in between. In germline, CDR1 is SNHLY, CDR2 FYNNEI. The CDR3 has 13 amino acids. The CDR3 region is CASSTGFTYEQYF. In nucleotides, the CDR3 is TGTGCCAGCAGTACAGGCTTCACCTACGAGCAGTACTTC.

The gene calls are TRBV30 and TRBJ1-1, with D unresolved. Germline V gene data show CDR1 as GTSNPN and CDR2 as SVGIG (reference sequence). Between the trimmed V and J ends, which lost 2 bases and 0 bases, there was a span of 7 bases. This CDR3 is 13 amino acids long. Here the CDR3 DNA reads TGTGCCTGGAGTCTGGGGTTGAACACTGAAGCTTTCTTT. Translated: CAWSLGLNTEAFF.